This paragraph covers one TCR beta chain sequence. Antigen unknown. The sample originates from a study of T cell responses to AZD1222 COVID-19 vaccine. Study observations and caveats: Repertoires were collected only later (after the peak T cell response had occurred). Females made up more of the donors, who were largely white British, and clonal diversity may have come out too low. Only six or seven AZD1222 recipients tested seropositive at baseline.

Sequenced by immunoSEQ multiplex PCR; TCRdb stores in-frame clones only, minus some. The sample holds approximately 150,000 clones, 93% seen once. CDR3 length equals 14 residues. V lost 2 bases and J lost 10, with 12 bases in between. Germline V gene sequence: CDR1 SNHLY, CDR2 FYNNEI. The sequence came from an adult in good health. Source: peripheral blood, taken on day 0 of MenACWY control vaccination. The chain couples TRBV2 to TRBJ1-6; D gene ambiguous. CDR3 sequence (DNA): TGTGCCAGCAGTGAATACGACGCAGACTCACCCCTCCACTTT. It codes for CASSEYDADSPLHF.